The T cell receptor beta chain described here comes from a study of CD8+ T cells in alopecia areata. As for the study in general: The drug, oral tofacitinib, was given to treated patients at 5 to 10 mg twice daily.

V was clipped by 0 bases and J by 3 bases; unmatched bases: 8. Per germline, CDR1 LNHNV and CDR2 YYDKDF (reference sequence). The CDR3 length is 17 residues. General study points: Both scalp clonality and the expanded CD8+ clones among the top 100 showed a significant decrease with tofacitinib.

Regarding treatment: oral pan-JAK inhibitor, 5-10 mg twice daily. Alopecia areata patients gave lesional scalp punch biopsies and peripheral blood samples. This clone has just one count. No antigen is known for it. Investigators isolated RNA and reverse transcribed it into cDNA to act as the sequencing template. Assay used: immunoSEQ multiplex PCR; TCRdb lists only in-frame clones, some missing. The repertoire holds some 120,000 clones, with over 55% as singletons. V and J are TRBV15 and TRBJ2-1, with TRBD1 identical over 7 bases. The source is a human donor with alopecia areata. Sequenced material: CD4+ T cells sorted from blood, taken at week 4, from a patient treated with tofacitinib. DNA of the CDR3: TGTGCCACCAGCAGAGAATCGATACAGGGGTTCTACAATGAGCAGTTCTTC. Translation gives CATSRESIQGFYNEQFF.